The 18 T cell receptor beta chains presented below share a single source sample, sequenced in a study of human T cells and chemical hapten exposure. Time point in this sample: pre-sensitization, week 0. The treatment here: therapeutic diphenylcyclopropenone sensitization with weekly scalp DPC. TCRdb re-called the RACE reads through MiXCR, storing one row per CDR3 protein. Of roughly 81,000 distinct CDR3 sequences detected, about 9% appear once; the ten largest clones hold approximately 2.8%. Sequencing used whole blood, obtained in connection with sensitization to the hapten diphenylcyclopropenone (DPC). Receptor source: a man between 35 and 55 years old with alopecia areata. Some clones in this sample may be carry-over from other donors' samples.

This clonotype turned up a few times. The J gene is TRBJ2-3, the V gene TRBV27, with D perhaps given as TRBD1 or TRBD2 (5 bases each). V was shortened by 5 bases and J by 7 bases, with 19 bases between the two germline ends. Germline assignment: CDR1 MNHEY and CDR2 SMNVEV (reference sequence). CDR3 length equals 15 residues. Here the CDR3 DNA reads TGTGCCAGCAGTCATTTGAGGGGCGTTGTGAATACGCAGTATTTT. Its protein is CASSHLRGVVNTQYF.

In this sample, this clonotype turned up many times. This chain uses TRBV14 with TRBJ1-4; TRBD1 matches at 7 bases. After removal of 1 base from V and 3 bases from J, the junction contained 5 bases not matched to a gene. Germline lookup yields CDR1 SGHDN and CDR2 FVKESK. This CDR3 spans 16 amino acids. In DNA form, the CDR3 reads TGTGCCAGCAGCCAAGGAGCCGGGACAGCTAATGAAAAACTGTTTTTT. It is translated as CASSQGAGTANEKLFF. Full variable domain (remainder filled in from reference TRBV14 and TRBJ1-4): EAGVTQFPSHSVIEKGQTVTLRCDPISGHDNLYWYRRVMGKEIKFLLHFVKESKQDESGMPNNRFLAERTGGTYSTLKVQPAELEDSGVYFCASSQGAGTANEKLFFGSGTQLSVL.

V is TRBV28 and J is TRBJ1-1; 12 bases line up with TRBD1. CDR3 length: 15 amino acids. Germline V gives CDR1 MDHEN, CDR2 SYDVKM. With V trimmed by 7 bases and J by 4 bases, 7 bases remained unmatched. The DNA for the CDR3 is TGTGCCAGCACTGGGACAGGGGGCCTTATCACTGAAGCTTTCTTT. It is translated as CASTGTGGLITEAFF.

The chain carries TRBV4-2 and TRBJ2-5, with TRBD2 identical over 13 bases. Germline CDR1 LGHNA, CDR2 YNFKEQ. V lost 0 bases, J lost 0 bases, and 4 bases stayed unmatched. This CDR3 has 18 residues. The DNA of the CDR3 is TGTGCCAGCAGCCAAGAGGTCGGGACTAGCGGGAACCAAGAGACCCAGTACTTC. As protein: CASSQEVGTSGNQETQYF.

This clonotype showed up many times. The V gene is TRBV12-3 or TRBV12-4, the J gene TRBJ2-4, with 7 positions matching TRBD2. The CDR3 runs to 14 residues. The J segment lost 4 bases and the V segment lost 9 bases, leaving 9 bases of the junction unmatched. DNA of the CDR3: TGTGCCAGTAAAAGGGAGGGAGTAAAAAACATTCAGTACTTC. Protein product: CASKREGVKNIQYF.

The CDR3 DNA sequence: TGCAGCGTTGGACCCGGGTCGGGAGATACGCAGTATTTT. This translates into CSVGPGSGDTQYF. This sequence joins TRBV29-1 and TRBJ2-3; the D is unclear. The length of the CDR3 is 13 residues. Germline V CDR1 and CDR2: SQVTM, ANQGSEA. Trimming left V 4 bases short and J 5 bases short, with 13 bases between.

As concerns this clonotype: A much larger clone lies one base from this, so it may be a read error. This chain joins TRBV4-3 and TRBJ2-7; possible D gene TRBD2, 5 bases. CDR3 size: 15 residues. Germline V gene data show CDR1 as LGHNA and CDR2 as YSLEER. This chain's CDR3 is CVSSQDMRGSYEQYF. CDR3 nucleotides: TGCGTCAGCAGCCAAGATATGAGAGGGTCCTACGAGCAGTACTTC.

This clonotype was observed a few times. This chain uses TRBV5-6 with TRBJ2-7; D unclear. This CDR3 is 14 amino acids long. CDR1 and CDR2 from the germline V gene are SGHDT and YYEEEE. V was shortened by 1 base and J by 1 base, with 9 bases between the two germline ends. The CDR3 bases are TGTGCCAGCAGCTTGCTAGGACCTTCCTACGAGCAGTACGTC. Its translation is CASSLLGPSYEQYV.

This clonotype was seen a handful of times. The chain has TRBV7-6 and TRBJ2-3; D gene unclear. CDR3 size: 13 residues. The germline V gene has CDR1 SGHVS and CDR2 FNYEAQ. Trimming removed 5 bases at V and 4 bases at J, with 10 bases between. The chain's CDR3 is CASSPLLPDTQYF. The CDR3 nucleotides read TGTGCCAGCAGCCCCCTTCTTCCAGATACGCAGTATTTT.

The genes are TRBV5-1 and TRBJ2-3; 7 nucleotides match TRBD2. V was clipped by 3 bases and J by 0 bases; unmatched bases: 7. Germline CDR1 SGHRS, CDR2 YFSETQ. The CDR3 totals 16 residues. CDR3 bases: TGCGCCAGCAGCTCAACTAGCGCCCCAAGCACAGATACGCAGTATTTT. Its translation is CASSSTSAPSTDTQYF.

V is TRBV7-2 and J is TRBJ2-1, with 8 nucleotides matching TRBD2. The CDR3 extends over 11 amino acids. V gave up 5 bases and J gave up 15 bases; unmatched junction bases: 6. Germline assignment: CDR1 SGHTA and CDR2 FQGNSA. The CDR3 bases are TGTGCCAGCAGCCCTCTAGCGGGTCTGTTCTTC. It encodes CASSPLAGLFF.

This clonotype was detected many times. The chain employs TRBV6-2 or TRBV6-3 and TRBJ1-2, with D perhaps matching TRBD1 (5 bases). V lost 6 bases to trimming and J lost 0 bases, with 8 bases between them. The germline CDR1 and CDR2 sequences are MNHEY and SVGEGT. This CDR3 contains 13 residues. Here the CDR3 reads CASRPTANYGYTF. CDR3 DNA sequence: TGTGCCAGCAGACCGACAGCTAACTATGGCTACACCTTC.

This sequence joins TRBV6-2 or TRBV6-3 and TRBJ2-7, with 8 bases matching TRBD2. With 3 bases clipped from V and 6 bases from J, the junction kept 7 bases outside the gene matches. Germline V lookup: CDR1 MNHEY, CDR2 SVGEGT. The CDR3 extends over 14 amino acids. The CDR3 sequence: CASSYGAGEAEQYV. In DNA, the CDR3 is TGTGCCAGCAGTTATGGAGCGGGAGAGGCCGAGCAGTACGTC.

The sample holds many counts of this clonotype. The J gene is TRBJ2-3, the V gene TRBV7-9, with no clear D. The CDR3 sequence is 17 residues long. CDR1 SEHNR and CDR2 FQNEAQ come from the germline V gene (reference sequence). With 5 bases removed from V and 3 bases from J, the gap between germline ends came to 21 bases. CDR3 sequence reads: CASSNPPRRSFTDTQYF. In DNA, the CDR3 is TGTGCCAGCAGCAACCCTCCCCGTCGATCGTTTACAGATACGCAGTATTTT. The entire variable domain, with the rest obtained from reference TRBV7-9 and TRBJ2-3, is as follows: DTGVSQNPRHKITKRGQNVTFRCDPISEHNRLYWYRQTLGQGPEFLTYFQNEAQLEKSRLLSDRFSAERPKGSFSTLEIQRTEQGDSAMYLCASSNPPRRSFTDTQYFGPGTRLTVL.

V and J are TRBV20-1 and TRBJ2-5; the match to TRBD2 covers 8 bases. This CDR3 is built from 15 residues. Per the germline V gene, CDR1 is DFQATT and CDR2 is SNEGSKA (reference sequence). V dropped 3 bases and J dropped 5; count of bases not matched to a gene: 11. The CDR3 coding sequence is TGCAGTGCTAGTAACGTAGCGGGAAAGGGGGAGACCCAGTACTTC. Translation gives CSASNVAGKGETQYF.

This chain connects TRBV11-3 to TRBJ2-2; D is possibly TRBD1 (6 bases). The CDR3 extends over 15 amino acids. Germline CDR1 SGHNT, CDR2 YENEEA. V was pared by 5 bases and J by 1 base, with 11 bases between. The CDR3 DNA reads TGTGCCAGCAGCGCGCAGGGGCAGAACACCGGGGAGCTGTTTTTT. Translating gives CASSAQGQNTGELFF.

This clonotype occurred a few times. It may be a read error: a sequence one base away is much more abundant. This sequence joins TRBV29-1 and TRBJ1-1; D might be TRBD1 (6 bases). With 4 bases removed from V and 0 bases from J, the gap between germline ends came to 9 bases. Germline V gene sequence: CDR1 SQVTM, CDR2 ANQGSEA. This CDR3 is built from 13 residues. The CDR3 protein is CSVAGQMNTEAFF. The CDR3 DNA reads as TGCAGCGTTGCGGGACAAATGAACACTGAAGCTTTCTTT.

This clonotype has a count of ten or more. This chain links TRBV3-1 with TRBJ1-2; no clear D gene. This CDR3 has 13 amino acids. Trimming took off 0 bases at V and 7 bases at J, with 9 bases between the two ends. Germline V gene sequence: CDR1 LGHDT, CDR2 YNNKEL (reference sequence). The CDR3 region is CASSQDAQLGYTF. CDR3 DNA: TGTGCCAGCAGCCAAGACGCACAGCTTGGCTACACCTTC.